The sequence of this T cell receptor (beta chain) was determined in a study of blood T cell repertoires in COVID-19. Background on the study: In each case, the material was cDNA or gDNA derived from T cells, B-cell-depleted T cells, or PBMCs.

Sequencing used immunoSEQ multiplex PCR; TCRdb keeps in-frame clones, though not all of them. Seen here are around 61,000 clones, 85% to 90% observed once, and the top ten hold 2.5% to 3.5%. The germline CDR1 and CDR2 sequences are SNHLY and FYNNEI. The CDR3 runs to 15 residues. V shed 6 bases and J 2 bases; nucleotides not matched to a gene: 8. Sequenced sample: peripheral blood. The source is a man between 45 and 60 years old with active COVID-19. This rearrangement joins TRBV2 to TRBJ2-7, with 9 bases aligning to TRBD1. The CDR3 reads CASRARTGEAYEQYF. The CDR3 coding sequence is TGTGCCAGCAGAGCCAGGACAGGGGAGGCCTACGAGCAGTACTTC.